This T cell receptor (beta chain) originates from a study of shared clonotypes between healthy human individuals. Across the whole study: Three CD4 naive, three CD4 memory, two CD8 naive and one CD8 memory plate were used per donor.

The CDR3 runs 14 residues. V gave up 2 bases and J gave up 4 bases, with 11 bases separating them. The germline CDR1 and CDR2 sequences are SGHTA and FQGNSA. Profiling relied on immunoSEQ multiplex PCR, and the TCRdb table lists in-frame clones only, not all of them. Seen here are fewer than 850,000 clones, 72% observed once, and the top ten hold 1.5% to 2%. J is TRBJ1-1 and V is TRBV7-2; tentative D call: TRBD1 (5 bases). Material for sequencing was memory CD4+ T cells sorted from blood. The subset is: CD45RA-negative fraction. The receptor's source is a woman in her thirties in good health. This chain's CDR3 is CASSLWGSFTEAFF. In nucleotides, the CDR3 is TGTGCCAGCAGCTTATGGGGGAGCTTCACTGAAGCTTTCTTT.